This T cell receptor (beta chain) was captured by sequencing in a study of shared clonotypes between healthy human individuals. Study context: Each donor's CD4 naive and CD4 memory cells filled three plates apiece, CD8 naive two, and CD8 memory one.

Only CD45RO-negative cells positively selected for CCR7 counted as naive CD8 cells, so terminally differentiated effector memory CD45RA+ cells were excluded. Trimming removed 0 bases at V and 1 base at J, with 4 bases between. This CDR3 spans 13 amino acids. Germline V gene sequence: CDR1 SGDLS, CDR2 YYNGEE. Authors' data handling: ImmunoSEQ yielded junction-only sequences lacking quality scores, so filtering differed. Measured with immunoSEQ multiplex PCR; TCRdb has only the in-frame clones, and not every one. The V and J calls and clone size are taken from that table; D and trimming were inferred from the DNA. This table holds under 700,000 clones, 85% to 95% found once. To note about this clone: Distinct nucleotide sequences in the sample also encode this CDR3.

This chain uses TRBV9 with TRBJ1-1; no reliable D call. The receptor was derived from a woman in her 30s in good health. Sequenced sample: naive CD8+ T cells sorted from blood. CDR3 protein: CASSVGENTEAFF. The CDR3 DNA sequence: TGTGCCAGCAGCGTAGGTGAGAACACTGAAGCTTTCTTT.